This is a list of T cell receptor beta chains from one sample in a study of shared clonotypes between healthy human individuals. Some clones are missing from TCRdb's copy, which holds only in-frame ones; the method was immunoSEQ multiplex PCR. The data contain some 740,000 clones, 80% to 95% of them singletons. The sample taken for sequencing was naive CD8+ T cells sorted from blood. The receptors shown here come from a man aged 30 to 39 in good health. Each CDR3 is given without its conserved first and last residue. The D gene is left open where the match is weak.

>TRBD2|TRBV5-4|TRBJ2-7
ASSSPGTSVYEQY
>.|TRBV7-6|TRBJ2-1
ASCEYGGDSYEGNEQF
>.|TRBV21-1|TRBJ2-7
ASARNSYEQY
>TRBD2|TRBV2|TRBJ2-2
ASIGEREMNTGELF
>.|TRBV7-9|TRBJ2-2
ASSPPPGTNTGELF
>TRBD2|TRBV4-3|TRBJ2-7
ASSPGTSGRQEQY
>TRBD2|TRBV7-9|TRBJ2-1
ASGTSGPREQF
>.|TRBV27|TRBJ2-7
ASSLSPGSSSYEQY
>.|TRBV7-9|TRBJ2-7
ASSPIPYEQY
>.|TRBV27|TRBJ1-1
ASNVGRNTEAF
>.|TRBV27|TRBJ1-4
ASSGQTNEKLF
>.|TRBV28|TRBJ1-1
ASSYPGGNTEAF
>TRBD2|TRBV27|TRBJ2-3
ASSHGLAEITDTQY
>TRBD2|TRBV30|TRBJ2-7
AWSVGLAGGLEQY